This is a list of T cell receptor beta chains from one sample in a study of regulatory T cells in long-lasting Graves disease. In TCRdb, the multiplex PCR reads were re-called with MiXCR into one record per CDR3 protein. Found here are around 450,000 distinct CDR3 sequences, roughly 21% of them singletons; the top ten hold 7.1%. Specimen: peripheral blood mononuclear cells (PBMCs), collected when the disease was refractory, from a patient treated with antithyroid drugs. These receptors originate from a female donor with Graves disease. Both conserved end residues are part of each CDR3. The D gene is left open where the match is weak. Where a row states a size, it is once, few, many or the class of an expanded clone; other rows omit it.

v_gene: TRBV29-1
j_gene: TRBJ2-7
d_gene: .
abundance: .
CDR3aa: CSVGSNHYEQYF
CDR3nt: TGCAGCGTTGGGTCTAACCACTACGAGCAGTACTTC

v_gene: TRBV19
j_gene: TRBJ1-4
d_gene: .
abundance: .
CDR3aa: CASSPSMEEKLFF
CDR3nt: TGTGCCAGTAGTCCCAGTATGGAGGAAAAACTGTTTTTT

v_gene: TRBV6-1
j_gene: TRBJ2-2
d_gene: .
abundance: few
CDR3aa: CASSQQTSTGELFF
CDR3nt: TGTGCCAGCAGTCAACAAACGAGCACCGGGGAGCTGTTTTTT

v_gene: TRBV5-1
j_gene: TRBJ1-6
d_gene: .
abundance: many
CDR3aa: CASRERGGSPLHF
CDR3nt: TGCGCCAGCAGAGAGAGAGGGGGTTCACCCCTCCACTTT

v_gene: TRBV19
j_gene: TRBJ2-3
d_gene: .
abundance: .
CDR3aa: CASSITMTNGRLWAQYF
CDR3nt: TGTGCCAGTAGTATTACCATGACAAACGGTCGGCTGTGGGCGCAGTATTTT

v_gene: TRBV24-1
j_gene: TRBJ2-4
d_gene: .
abundance: many
CDR3aa: CATSGTKEAKNIQYF
CDR3nt: TGTGCCACCAGTGGGACAAAAGAAGCCAAAAACATTCAGTACTTC

v_gene: TRBV28
j_gene: TRBJ2-7
d_gene: TRBD2
abundance: many
CDR3aa: CASSHLAGDGYEQYF
CDR3nt: TGTGCCAGCAGCCATCTAGCGGGAGATGGGTACGAGCAGTACTTC

v_gene: TRBV24-1
j_gene: TRBJ1-4
d_gene: TRBD1
abundance: .
CDR3aa: CAIPNRQGESEKLFF
CDR3nt: TGTGCCATCCCAAATCGACAGGGAGAGAGTGAAAAACTGTTTTTT

v_gene: TRBV4-2
j_gene: TRBJ2-7
d_gene: .
abundance: once
CDR3aa: CASSPIGGMELLGYEQYF
CDR3nt: TGTGCCAGCAGCCCCATTGGGGGGATGGAGTTGTTAGGCTACGAGCAGTACTTC

v_gene: TRBV28
j_gene: TRBJ2-7
d_gene: .
abundance: many
CDR3aa: CASSPQDFPYEQYF
CDR3nt: TGTGCCAGCAGTCCCCAGGACTTCCCCTACGAGCAGTACTTC

v_gene: TRBV19
j_gene: TRBJ1-2
d_gene: .
abundance: few
CDR3aa: CASHQTGLLGGYTF
CDR3nt: TGTGCCAGCCATCAGACAGGCCTTTTGGGAGGCTACACCTTC

v_gene: TRBV9
j_gene: TRBJ1-6
d_gene: .
abundance: few
CDR3aa: CASSVTQQDSPLHF
CDR3nt: TGTGCCAGCAGCGTAACCCAACAGGACTCACCCCTCCACTTT

v_gene: TRBV7-9
j_gene: TRBJ1-1
d_gene: .
abundance: many
CDR3aa: CASSSLTEAFF
CDR3nt: TGTGCCAGCAGTTCCTTGACTGAAGCTTTCTTT

v_gene: TRBV13
j_gene: TRBJ2-2
d_gene: .
abundance: .
CDR3aa: CASSLMGYMEGPNTGELFF
CDR3nt: TGTGCCAGCAGCTTAATGGGGTATATGGAGGGTCCGAACACCGGGGAGCTGTTTTTT

v_gene: TRBV6-1
j_gene: TRBJ2-7
d_gene: .
abundance: many
CDR3aa: CASRGDSVVSYEQYF
CDR3nt: TGTGCCAGCAGGGGGGATTCGGTTGTCTCCTACGAGCAGTACTTC